One and the same sample provided the 22 T cell receptor beta chains below, sequenced in a study of OX40 agonist ivuxolimab in advanced cancers. Repertoires were generated with immunoSEQ multiplex PCR, while TCRdb's copy carries only in-frame clones and drops some. The table lists 60,000 to 65,000 clones, around 84% of them singletons. The material sequenced was CD4+ or CD8+ T cells sorted from blood, taken in a trial of the OX40 agonist ivuxolimab. The receptors come from an adult with an advanced solid tumor such as melanoma, head and neck, liver or kidney cancer.

V usage is TRBV28 and J usage is TRBJ2-2; 13 bases align to TRBD2. This CDR3 is built from 15 residues. The germline gives CDR1 MDHEN, CDR2 SYDVKM. V gave up 5 bases and J gave up 8 bases; unmatched junction bases: 5. CDR3: CASSEGLAGIGELFF. The CDR3 DNA reads as TGTGCCAGCAGTGAGGGACTAGCGGGAATAGGGGAGCTGTTTTTT.

The chain uses TRBV6-5 and TRBJ1-5, with D uncertain. CDR1 is MNHEY, CDR2 SVGAGI, per germline. The CDR3 spans 12 residues. Trimming stripped 6 bases from V and 4 bases from J, with 7 bases between. CDR3 bases: TGTGCCAGCAGATCAGAAAATCAGCCCCAGCATTTT. Translation gives CASRSENQPQHF.

This chain links TRBV11-2 with TRBJ2-7, with D possibly TRBD1 on 6 matching bases. The V gene's germline CDR1 is SGHAT and CDR2 FQNNGV. The V gene lost 4 bases and the J gene lost 6 bases, with 16 bases spanning the gap. The length of the CDR3 is 14 residues. The CDR3: CASSYTRGSGEQYF. In DNA form, the CDR3 reads TGTGCCAGCAGCTATACCAGGGGCTCGGGCGAGCAGTACTTC.

The chain is built from TRBV5-1 and TRBJ2-1; no clear D. Germline CDR1 reads SGHRS; CDR2 reads YFSETQ. The germline V and J ends were trimmed by 1 base and 5 bases, with 7 bases remaining between them. This CDR3 comprises 13 residues. DNA for the CDR3: TGCGCCAGCAGCTTGCGGCCACACAATGAGCAGTTCTTC. It encodes CASSLRPHNEQFF.

Turning to this clone: Distinct nucleotide sequences in the sample also encode this CDR3. CDR3 nucleotide sequence: TGTGCCAGCAGTCCCAGGGCCAGCGGAGGGGAGCAGTACTTC. As protein: CASSPRASGGEQYF. The V gene is TRBV6-5, the J gene TRBJ2-7; possibly TRBD2 for D (6 bases). Trimming took off 5 bases at V and 7 bases at J, with 18 bases between the two ends. Germline V gene data show CDR1 as MNHEY and CDR2 as SVGAGI. The CDR3 is made up of 14 amino acids.

The chain links TRBV18 to TRBJ2-7, with 7 bases lining up with TRBD2. CDR1 and CDR2 from the germline V gene are KGHSH and LQKENI. This CDR3 has 12 residues. The trim removed 2 bases at V and 8 bases at J, leaving 3 bases unmatched. This chain's CDR3 is CASSPGRGQQYF. CDR3 DNA: TGTGCCAGCTCACCAGGGAGGGGACAGCAGTACTTC.

The CDR3 sequence is CASSLASAGGTEQYF. In DNA, the CDR3 is TGCGCCAGCAGCTTGGCCTCAGCGGGGGGCACGGAGCAGTACTTC. The chain has TRBV5-1 and TRBJ2-7; 9 nucleotides agree with TRBD2. CDR3 size: 15 residues. Germline CDR1 is SGHRS and CDR2 is YFSETQ. The V and J ends lost 0 bases and 7 bases, in that order; junction bases with no gene match: 8.

The chain recombines TRBV9 with TRBJ1-1; a possible D gene is TRBD1 (6 bases). The CDR3 has 13 amino acids. V gave up 3 bases and J gave up 1 base, with 7 bases separating them. Looked up from germline, CDR1 is SGDLS and CDR2 is YYNGEE. The CDR3 DNA is TGTGCCAGCAGCGAGGGACAGAACACTGAAGCTTTCTTT. It is translated as CASSEGQNTEAFF.

The chain joins TRBV29-1 to TRBJ1-1; a weak D match, TRBD1 (6 bases). Deletions cut 7 bases from V and 4 bases from J, with 16 bases between. CDR1 and CDR2 (germline): SQVTM, ANQGSEA. The CDR3 is 13 amino acids. CDR3: CSGGANRGTEAFF. The CDR3 DNA sequence: TGCAGCGGGGGGGCAAATCGGGGCACTGAAGCTTTCTTT.

The V call is TRBV15, the J call TRBJ2-7; a weak D match, TRBD2 (7 bases). Germline values: CDR1 LNHNV, CDR2 YYDKDF (reference sequence). The CDR3 loop spans 15 amino acids. V was pared by 4 bases and J by 4 bases, with 17 bases between. DNA of the CDR3: TGTGCCACCAGCACCGAAGGGGGGGGCGGTTACGAGCAGTACTTC. Protein product: CATSTEGGGGYEQYF.

The chain joins TRBV2 to TRBJ2-5, with 8 bases matching TRBD2. The CDR3 loop spans 15 amino acids. Looked up from germline, CDR1 is SNHLY and CDR2 is FYNNEI. V was clipped by 3 bases and J by 2 bases; unmatched bases: 5. The CDR3 reads CASSEVAGLQETQYF. The CDR3 region has the DNA TGTGCCAGCAGTGAGGTAGCGGGGCTTCAAGAGACCCAGTACTTC.

A word on this clone: The sample holds other DNA sequences that translate to the same CDR3. The chain joins TRBV10-3 to TRBJ2-7, with TRBD2 matching over 7 bases. Per germline, CDR1 ENHRY and CDR2 SYGVKD. Trimming removed 0 bases from V and 1 base from J; junction bases left unmatched: 3. The CDR3 contains 15 residues. In nucleotides, the CDR3 is TGTGCCATCAGTGAGTCCGCTAGCGGATCCTACGAGCAGTACTTC. This sequence encodes CAISESASGSYEQYF.

The J gene is TRBJ1-1, the V gene TRBV28; D unclear. The CDR3 runs 14 residues. The V gene's germline CDR1 is MDHEN and CDR2 SYDVKM. The ends were cut back, 5 bases at V and 0 bases at J, with 10 bases in the middle. As DNA, the CDR3 is TGTGCCAGCAGTCCCCCGGGGTTGAACACTGAAGCTTTCTTT. Translating it yields CASSPPGLNTEAFF.

The count of this clone is one. The chain employs TRBV5-6 and TRBJ2-5, with TRBD1 matching 9 bases. Germline V gene lookup returns CDR1 SGHDT and CDR2 YYEEEE. Losses at the gene ends were 2 bases for V and 4 bases for J; bases not matched to a gene: 6. This CDR3 has 15 amino acids. CDR3 in DNA: TGTGCCAGCAGCTTTCAGATGACAGGGGGAGAGACCCAGTACTTC. Its protein is CASSFQMTGGETQYF.

CDR3 residues: CASSFPSGTYYGYTF. In DNA form, the CDR3 reads TGTGCCAGCAGCTTCCCTTCCGGGACTTACTATGGCTACACCTTC. J is TRBJ1-2 and V is TRBV7-9; the D gene is possibly TRBD1 (5 bases). This CDR3 has 15 residues. Germline-derived CDR1 and CDR2 are SEHNR and FQNEAQ (reference sequence). V was clipped by 3 bases and J by 3 bases, with 14 bases between them.

The J gene is TRBJ2-7, the V gene TRBV27; D unresolved. Trimming took 10 bases from V and 3 from J, leaving 16 bases between them. The CDR3 has 13 amino acids. CDR1 is MNHEY, CDR2 SMNVEV, per germline (reference sequence). In nucleotides, the CDR3 is TGTGCCACCCTGAAGGAGTACGGCTACGAGCAGTACTTC. Its translation: CATLKEYGYEQYF.

In DNA form, the CDR3 reads TGTGCCAGCAGCTTCCAGGGAGGAGCTGAGCAGTTCTTC. Protein: CASSFQGGAEQFF. The chain links TRBV5-5 to TRBJ2-1, with a possible D match to TRBD2 (6 bases). The V end lost 2 bases, the J end lost 9 bases, and 12 bases lay between the germline ends. Germline values: CDR1 SGHKS, CDR2 YYEKEE (reference sequence). There are 13 residues in the CDR3.

The V and J genes are TRBV4-2 and TRBJ2-7, with TRBD1 matching 7 bases. The junction had 12 bases not matched to a gene; V was cut back by 1 base and J by 9 bases. Germline loops: CDR1 LGHNA, CDR2 YNFKEQ. This CDR3 has 15 amino acids. CDR3 in amino acids: CASSQVRDSLLGQYF. The CDR3 DNA reads as TGTGCCAGCAGCCAAGTCCGGGACAGCCTCTTGGGGCAGTACTTC.

The CDR3 bases are TGTGCCAGCAGCTTACAGGCAGACTACGAGCAGTACTTC. It is translated as CASSLQADYEQYF. V is TRBV7-2 and J is TRBJ2-7, with D unresolved. Germline loops: CDR1 SGHTA, CDR2 FQGNSA. Trimming took 2 bases from V and 3 from J, leaving 8 bases between them. CDR3 size: 13 residues.

V and J are TRBV6-5 and TRBJ1-1; maybe TRBD1 (6 bases). Trimming removed 2 bases at V and 4 bases at J, with 11 bases between. CDR1 MNHEY and CDR2 SVGAGI come from the germline V gene. This CDR3 contains 14 residues. The CDR3 DNA sequence: TGTGCCAGCAGTTACGGGGGGCCGAGCACTGAAGCTTTCTTT. Its translation: CASSYGGPSTEAFF.

V usage is TRBV7-9 and J usage is TRBJ2-7; D is undetermined. Trimming removed 1 base at V and 7 bases at J, with 14 bases between. The CDR3 is 14 amino acids. From germline, CDR1 is SEHNR and CDR2 FQNEAQ (reference sequence). In DNA, the CDR3 is TGTGCCAGCAGCTTAGTAGGACCCATGTTGGAGCAGTACTTC. Protein product: CASSLVGPMLEQYF. The full variable domain, with the rest looked up from reference TRBV7-9 and TRBJ2-7, is DTGVSQNPRHKITKRGQNVTFRCDPISEHNRLYWYRQTLGQGPEFLTYFQNEAQLEKSRLLSDRFSAERPKGSFSTLEIQRTEQGDSAMYLCASSLVGPMLEQYFGPGTRLTVT.

The rearrangement links TRBV27 to TRBJ1-1; D may be TRBD1 (5 bases). V lost 6 bases and J lost 7, with 15 bases in between. The CDR3 has 13 residues. The germline CDR1 and CDR2 sequences are MNHEY and SMNVEV (reference sequence). The CDR3 region has the DNA TGTGCCAGCAGGGACACGAATGGGGTTGAAGCTTTCTTT. Translation gives CASRDTNGVEAFF.